The clone carrying this T cell receptor (beta chain) appeared a few times. CD45RO/CCR7/CD25/CD127/CD95/CD27 separated CD4+ naive, central memory, regulatory and stem cell-like memory cells by sorting. J lost 5 bases, V lost 4 bases, and 13 bases had no gene match. The CDR3 covers 18 residues. Germline-derived CDR1 and CDR2 are SGHRS and YFSETQ. These data are taken from a study of beta chain features in type 1 diabetes. The study reverse transcribed the entire isolated RNA, so it sequenced expressed TCRB transcripts. This table comes from immunoSEQ multiplex PCR, and its TCRdb copy is limited to in-frame clones, with some not included. The sample consists of under 20,000 clones, around 43% of them appearing once.

The chain employs TRBV5-1 and TRBJ2-3; 13 nucleotides match TRBD2. This TCR came from a woman aged 40 to 50 in good health. Specimen: stem cell memory CD4+ T cells from blood. The CDR3 region has the DNA TGCGCCAGCAGCCTGCACACACTAGCGGGGGGGCCTCAAGATACGCAGTATTTT. Amino acids: CASSLHTLAGGPQDTQYF.